This TCR beta chain emerged from a study of blood T cell repertoires in COVID-19. Across the study: The analysed material was cDNA or gDNA that came from T cells, B-cell-depleted T cells, or PBMCs.

The germline V gene has CDR1 SNHLY and CDR2 FYNNEI. The V gene end was trimmed by 6 bases and the J gene end by 8 bases; junction bases not matched to a gene: 8. CDR3 length equals 14 residues. While infection was still active, Seattle patients were enrolled and then followed longitudinally. In the authors' workflow: Reference gene primer amplification gave estimated nucleated cell counts. Data came from immunoSEQ multiplex PCR; TCRdb stores just in-frame clones and leaves some out. V, J and clone size derive from that table, while D and trimming were established from the DNA sequence. The sample includes 150,000 to 200,000 clones, roughly 79% of them seen just once.

The specimen sequenced was peripheral blood. The chain joins TRBV2 to TRBJ1-2, with 11 nucleotides matching TRBD1. The receptor's source is a woman older than 75 with COVID-19, enrolled during active disease. The CDR3 DNA sequence: TGTGCCAGCAGCAAATCGGGACAGGGGGTCGGCTACACCTTC. Its protein is CASSKSGQGVGYTF.